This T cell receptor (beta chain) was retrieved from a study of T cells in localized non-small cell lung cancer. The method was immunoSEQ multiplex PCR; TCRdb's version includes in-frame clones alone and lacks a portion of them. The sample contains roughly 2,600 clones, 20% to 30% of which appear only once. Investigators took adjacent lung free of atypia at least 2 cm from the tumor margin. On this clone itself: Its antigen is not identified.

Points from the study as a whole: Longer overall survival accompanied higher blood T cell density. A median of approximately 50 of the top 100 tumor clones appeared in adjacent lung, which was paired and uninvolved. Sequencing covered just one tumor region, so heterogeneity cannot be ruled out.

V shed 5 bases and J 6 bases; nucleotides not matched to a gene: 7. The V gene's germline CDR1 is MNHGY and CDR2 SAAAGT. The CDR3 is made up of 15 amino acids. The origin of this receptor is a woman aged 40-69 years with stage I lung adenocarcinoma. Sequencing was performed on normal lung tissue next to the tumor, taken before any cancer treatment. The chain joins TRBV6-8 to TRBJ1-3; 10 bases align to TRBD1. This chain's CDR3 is CASSGAGQGTNTIYF. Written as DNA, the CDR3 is TGTGCCAGCAGTGGGGCGGGACAGGGGACAAACACCATATATTTT.